This TCR beta chain derives from a study of CD8 T cells in ankylosing spondylitis. Study-wide points: The study looked at matched synovial fluid samples from ankylosing spondylitis patients. Disease-linked clones were reported to be significantly enriched there. Blood from ankylosing spondylitis patients appeared to carry a characteristic roughly 8-variant TCR beta motif.

With molecular barcodes, quantitative 5'-RACE was used to make the TCR beta libraries. TCRdb recomputed calls from the 5' RACE reads with MiXCR, one row per CDR3 protein. The sample includes roughly 700,000 distinct CDR3 sequences, about 20% of them seen just once. This clonotype came up many times. Its antigen is still unknown. This CDR3 spans 13 amino acids. Between the trimmed V and J ends, which lost 1 base and 4 bases, there was a span of 5 bases. This TCR was sampled from a male donor with ankylosing spondylitis. V usage is TRBV12-3 or TRBV12-4 and J usage is TRBJ1-5; no reliable D call. The sequenced material came from blood, either unsorted or a sorted T cell fraction (not recorded which). CDR3 DNA sequence: TGTGCCAGCAGTTTAGAGGAGAATCAGCCCCAGCATTTT. Translated: CASSLEENQPQHF.